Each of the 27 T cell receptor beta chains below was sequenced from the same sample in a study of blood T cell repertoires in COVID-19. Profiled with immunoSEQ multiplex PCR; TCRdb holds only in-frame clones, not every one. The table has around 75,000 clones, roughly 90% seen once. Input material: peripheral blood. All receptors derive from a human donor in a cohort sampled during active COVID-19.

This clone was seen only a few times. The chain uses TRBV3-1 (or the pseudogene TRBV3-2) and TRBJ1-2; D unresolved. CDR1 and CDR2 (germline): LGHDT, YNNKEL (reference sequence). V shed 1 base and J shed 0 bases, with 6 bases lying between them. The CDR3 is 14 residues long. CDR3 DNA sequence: TGTGCCAGCAGCCAAGTCACAGCTAACTATGGCTACACCTTC. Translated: CASSQVTANYGYTF.

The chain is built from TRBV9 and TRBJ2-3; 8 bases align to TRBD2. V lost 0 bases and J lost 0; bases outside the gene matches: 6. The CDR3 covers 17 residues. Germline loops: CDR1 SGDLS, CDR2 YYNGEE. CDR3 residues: CASSVGGLVGSTDTQYF. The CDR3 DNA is TGTGCCAGCAGCGTAGGGGGACTAGTGGGGAGCACAGATACGCAGTATTTT.

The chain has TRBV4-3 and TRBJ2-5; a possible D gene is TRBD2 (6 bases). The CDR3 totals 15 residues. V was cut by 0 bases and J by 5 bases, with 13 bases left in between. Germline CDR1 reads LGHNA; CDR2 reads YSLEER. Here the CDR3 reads CASSQDSTGVETQYF. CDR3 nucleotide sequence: TGCGCCAGCAGCCAAGATTCTACGGGAGTTGAGACCCAGTACTTC.

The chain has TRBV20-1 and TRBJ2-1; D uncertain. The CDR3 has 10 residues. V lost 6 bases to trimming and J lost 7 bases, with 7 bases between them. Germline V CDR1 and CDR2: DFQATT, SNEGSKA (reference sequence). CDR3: CSALWNEQFF. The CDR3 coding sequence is TGCAGTGCACTGTGGAATGAGCAGTTCTTC.

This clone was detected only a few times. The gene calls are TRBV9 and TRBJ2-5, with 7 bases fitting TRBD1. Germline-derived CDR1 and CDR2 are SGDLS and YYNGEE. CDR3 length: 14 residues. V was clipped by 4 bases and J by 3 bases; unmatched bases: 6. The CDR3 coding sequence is TGTGCCAGCAGCCCCACCACAGGGGAAGAGACCCAGTACTTC. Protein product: CASSPTTGEETQYF.

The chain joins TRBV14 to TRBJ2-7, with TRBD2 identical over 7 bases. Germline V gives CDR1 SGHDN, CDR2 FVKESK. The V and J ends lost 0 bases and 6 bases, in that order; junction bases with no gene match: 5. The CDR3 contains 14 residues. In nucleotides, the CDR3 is TGTGCCAGCAGCCAAGAATGGGGGGGGTCCGAGCAGTACTTC. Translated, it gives CASSQEWGGSEQYF.

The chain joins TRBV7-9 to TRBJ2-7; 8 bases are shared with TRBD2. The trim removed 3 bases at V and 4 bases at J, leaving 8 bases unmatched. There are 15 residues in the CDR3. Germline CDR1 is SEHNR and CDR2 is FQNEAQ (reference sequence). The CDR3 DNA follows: TGTGCCAGCAGCTTTAGTGGGAGCGGGGGATACGAGCAGTACTTC. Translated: CASSFSGSGGYEQYF.

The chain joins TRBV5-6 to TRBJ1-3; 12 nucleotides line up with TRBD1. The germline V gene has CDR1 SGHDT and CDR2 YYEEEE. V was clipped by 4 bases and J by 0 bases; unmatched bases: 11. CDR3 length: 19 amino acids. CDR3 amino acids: CASSLGTGGVWPSGNTIYF. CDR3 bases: TGTGCCAGCAGCCTAGGGACAGGGGGCGTATGGCCCTCTGGAAACACCATATATTTT.

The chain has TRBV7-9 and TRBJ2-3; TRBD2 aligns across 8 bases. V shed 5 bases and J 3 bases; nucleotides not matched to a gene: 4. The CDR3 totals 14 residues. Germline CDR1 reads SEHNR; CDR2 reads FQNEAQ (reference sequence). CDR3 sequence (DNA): TGTGCCAGCAGCCCAGGACTAGCTACAGATACGCAGTATTTT. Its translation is CASSPGLATDTQYF.

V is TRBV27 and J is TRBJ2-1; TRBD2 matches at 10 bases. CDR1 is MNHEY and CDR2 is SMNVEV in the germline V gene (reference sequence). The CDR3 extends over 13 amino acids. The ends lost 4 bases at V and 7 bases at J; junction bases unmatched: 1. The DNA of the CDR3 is TGTGCCAGCAGTTCGACTAGCGGGAATGAGCAGTTCTTC. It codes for CASSSTSGNEQFF.

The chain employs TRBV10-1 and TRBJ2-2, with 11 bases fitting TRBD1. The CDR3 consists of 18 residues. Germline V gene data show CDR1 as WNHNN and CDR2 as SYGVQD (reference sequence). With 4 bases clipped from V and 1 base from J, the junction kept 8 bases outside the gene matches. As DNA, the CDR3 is TGCGCCAGCAGTGGACGCTCCGGGACAGGGGGGAACACCGGGGAGCTGTTTTTT. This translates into CASSGRSGTGGNTGELFF.

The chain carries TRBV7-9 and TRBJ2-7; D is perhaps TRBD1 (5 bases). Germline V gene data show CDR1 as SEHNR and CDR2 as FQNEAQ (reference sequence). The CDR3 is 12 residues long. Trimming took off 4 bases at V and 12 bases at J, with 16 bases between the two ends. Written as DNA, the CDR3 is TGTGCCAGCAGCTCCCCCCAGGGTGGCACGTACTTC. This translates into CASSSPQGGTYF.

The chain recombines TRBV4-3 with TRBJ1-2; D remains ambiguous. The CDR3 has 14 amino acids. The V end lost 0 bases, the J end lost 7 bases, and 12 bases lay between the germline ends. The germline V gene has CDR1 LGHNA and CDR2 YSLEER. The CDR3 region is CASSQERSAGGYTF. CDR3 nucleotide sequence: TGCGCCAGCAGCCAAGAGCGGTCGGCGGGTGGCTACACCTTC.

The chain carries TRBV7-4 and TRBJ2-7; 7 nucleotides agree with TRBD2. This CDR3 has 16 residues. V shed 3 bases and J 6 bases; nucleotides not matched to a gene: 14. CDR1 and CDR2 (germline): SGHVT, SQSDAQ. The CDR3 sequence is CASSFGSGAGICEQYF. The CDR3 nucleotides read TGTGCCAGCAGCTTTGGCAGCGGGGCCGGAATTTGCGAGCAGTACTTC. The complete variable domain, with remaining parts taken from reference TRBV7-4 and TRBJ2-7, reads GAGVSQSPRYKVAKRGRDVALRCDSISGHVTLYWYRQTLGQGSEVLTYSQSDAQRDKSGRPSGRFSAERPERSVSTLKIQRTEQGDSAVYLCASSFGSGAGICEQYFGPGTRLTVT.

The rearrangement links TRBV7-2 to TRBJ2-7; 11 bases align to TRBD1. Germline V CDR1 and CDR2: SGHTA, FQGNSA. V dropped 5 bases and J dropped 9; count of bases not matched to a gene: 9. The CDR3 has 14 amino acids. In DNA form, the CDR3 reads TGTGCCAGCAGCAATGGACAGGGGGCCGGGGGGCAGTACTTC. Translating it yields CASSNGQGAGGQYF.

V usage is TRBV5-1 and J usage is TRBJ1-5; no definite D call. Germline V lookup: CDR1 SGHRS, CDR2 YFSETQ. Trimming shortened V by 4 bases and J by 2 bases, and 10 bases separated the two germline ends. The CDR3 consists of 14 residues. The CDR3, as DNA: TGCGCCAGCAGCCGTGGCGGGGGCAATCAGCCCCAGCATTTT. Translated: CASSRGGGNQPQHF. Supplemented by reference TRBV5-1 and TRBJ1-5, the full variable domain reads KAGVTQTPRYLIKTRGQQVTLSCSPISGHRSVSWYQQTPGQGLQFLFEYFSETQRNKGNFPGRFSGRQFSNSRSEMNVSTLELGDSALYLCASSRGGGNQPQHFGDGTRLSIL.

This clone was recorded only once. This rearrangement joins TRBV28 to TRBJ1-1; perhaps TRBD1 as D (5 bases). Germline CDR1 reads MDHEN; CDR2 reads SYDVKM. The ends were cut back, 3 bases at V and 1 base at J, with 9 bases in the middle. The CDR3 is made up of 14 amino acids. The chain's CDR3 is CASSLVRENTEAFF. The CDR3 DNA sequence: TGTGCCAGCAGTTTGGTCAGGGAGAACACTGAAGCTTTCTTT.

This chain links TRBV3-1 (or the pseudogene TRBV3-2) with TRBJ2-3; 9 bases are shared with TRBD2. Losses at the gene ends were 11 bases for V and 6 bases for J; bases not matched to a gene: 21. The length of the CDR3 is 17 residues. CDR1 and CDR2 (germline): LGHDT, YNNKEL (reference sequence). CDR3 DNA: TGTGCCTCCACTCGGGTAGCGGGAGCCATCGAGCCCGATACGCAGTATTTT. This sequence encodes CASTRVAGAIEPDTQYF.

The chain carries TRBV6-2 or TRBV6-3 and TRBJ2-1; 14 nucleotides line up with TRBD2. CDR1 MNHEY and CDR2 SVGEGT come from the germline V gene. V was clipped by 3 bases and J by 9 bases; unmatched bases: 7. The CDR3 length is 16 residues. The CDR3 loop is CASSYSGLAGAGEQFF. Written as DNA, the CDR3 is TGTGCCAGCAGTTATTCGGGACTAGCGGGAGCAGGTGAGCAGTTCTTC.

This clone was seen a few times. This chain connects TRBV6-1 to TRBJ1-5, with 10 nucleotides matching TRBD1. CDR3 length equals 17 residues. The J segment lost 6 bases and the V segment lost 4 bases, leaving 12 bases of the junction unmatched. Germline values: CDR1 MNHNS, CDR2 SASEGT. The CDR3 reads CASSASSRDRGSQPQHF. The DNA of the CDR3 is TGTGCCAGCAGTGCCTCGTCCCGGGACAGGGGCAGTCAGCCCCAGCATTTT.

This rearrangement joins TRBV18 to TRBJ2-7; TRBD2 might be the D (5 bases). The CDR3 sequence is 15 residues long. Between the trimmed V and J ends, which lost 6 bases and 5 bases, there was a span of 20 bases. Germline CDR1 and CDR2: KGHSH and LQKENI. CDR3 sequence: CASSERRGKIDEQYF. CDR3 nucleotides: TGTGCCAGCTCCGAAAGGCGAGGGAAGATCGACGAGCAGTACTTC.

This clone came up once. CDR3 amino acids: CASSPLRTGEETQYF. CDR3 nucleotide sequence: TGTGCCAGCAGCCCCCTGCGGACAGGGGAAGAGACCCAGTACTTC. The gene calls are TRBV5-6 and TRBJ2-5; 9 bases are a match to TRBD1. CDR3 length: 15 amino acids. CDR1 and CDR2 from the germline V gene are SGHDT and YYEEEE. V shed 4 bases and J 3 bases; nucleotides not matched to a gene: 7.

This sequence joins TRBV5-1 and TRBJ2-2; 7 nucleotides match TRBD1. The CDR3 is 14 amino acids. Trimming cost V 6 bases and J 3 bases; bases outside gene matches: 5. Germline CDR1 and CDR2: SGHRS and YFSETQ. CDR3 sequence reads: CASNDRVDTGELFF. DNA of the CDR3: TGCGCCAGCAACGACAGGGTGGACACCGGGGAGCTGTTTTTT.

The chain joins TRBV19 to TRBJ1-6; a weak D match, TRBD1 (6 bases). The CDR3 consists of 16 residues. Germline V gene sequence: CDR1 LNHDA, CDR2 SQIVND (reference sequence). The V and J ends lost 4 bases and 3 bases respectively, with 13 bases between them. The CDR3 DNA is TGTGCCAGTAGTAGCCGGACAGTACTCTATAATTCACCCCTCCACTTT. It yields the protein CASSSRTVLYNSPLHF.

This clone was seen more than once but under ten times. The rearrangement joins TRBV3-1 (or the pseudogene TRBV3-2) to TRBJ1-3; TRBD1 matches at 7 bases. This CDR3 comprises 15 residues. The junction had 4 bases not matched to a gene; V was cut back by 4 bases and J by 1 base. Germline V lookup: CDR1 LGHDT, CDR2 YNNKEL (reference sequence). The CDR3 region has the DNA TGTGCCAGCAGCCTCTTACAGGGGTCTGGAAACACCATATATTTT. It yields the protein CASSLLQGSGNTIYF.

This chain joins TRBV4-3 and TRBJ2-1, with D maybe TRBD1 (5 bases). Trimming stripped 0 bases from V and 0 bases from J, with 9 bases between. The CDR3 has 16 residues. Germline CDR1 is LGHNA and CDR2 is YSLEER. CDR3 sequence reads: CASSQEVTASYNEQFF. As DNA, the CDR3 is TGCGCCAGCAGCCAAGAGGTGACAGCCTCCTACAATGAGCAGTTCTTC.

The CDR3 sequence: CSASRGIGNTIYF. The CDR3, as DNA: TGCAGTGCTAGTCGAGGAATTGGAAACACCATATATTTT. The rearrangement links TRBV20-1 to TRBJ1-3; no clear D gene. The V and J ends lost 3 bases and 3 bases respectively, with 9 bases between them. CDR1 DFQATT and CDR2 SNEGSKA come from the germline V gene (reference sequence). The CDR3 has 13 amino acids.